This T cell receptor (beta chain) was captured in a study of blood T cell repertoires in COVID-19. The method was immunoSEQ multiplex PCR; TCRdb's version includes in-frame clones alone and lacks a portion of them. The sample records around 300,000 clones, about 89% being singletons. Trimming at V came to 11 bases and at J to 6 bases, leaving 16 bases not matched to a gene. The CDR3 has 15 amino acids. Per the germline V gene, CDR1 is MNHEY and CDR2 is SVGAGI. This clonotype was sampled from a woman between 35 and 50 years old who had recovered from COVID-19. The sequenced sample consisted of peripheral blood. The genes are TRBV6-5 and TRBJ2-1; TRBD2 aligns across 7 bases. The CDR3 here is CAVGKGGTSANEQFF. The CDR3 nucleotides read TGTGCCGTCGGGAAGGGTGGAACTAGCGCCAATGAGCAGTTCTTC.